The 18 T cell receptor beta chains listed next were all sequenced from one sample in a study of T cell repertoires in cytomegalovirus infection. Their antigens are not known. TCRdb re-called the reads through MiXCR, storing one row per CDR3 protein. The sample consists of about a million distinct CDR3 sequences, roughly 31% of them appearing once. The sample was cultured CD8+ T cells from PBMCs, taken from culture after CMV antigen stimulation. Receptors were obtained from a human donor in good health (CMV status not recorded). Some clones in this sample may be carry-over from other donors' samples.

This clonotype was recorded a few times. CDR3 loop: CASSLAFRRSYEQYF. The DNA for the CDR3 is TGTGCCAGCAGCTTAGCGTTTAGACGCAGCTACGAGCAGTACTTC. V and J are TRBV7-2 and TRBJ2-7; D call uncertain. Germline V gene lookup returns CDR1 SGHTA and CDR2 FQGNSA. V was clipped by 0 bases and J by 3 bases, with 12 bases between them. CDR3 length equals 15 residues.

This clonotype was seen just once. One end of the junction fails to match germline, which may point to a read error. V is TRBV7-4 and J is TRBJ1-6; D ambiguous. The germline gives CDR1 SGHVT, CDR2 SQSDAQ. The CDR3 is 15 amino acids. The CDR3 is CANSLEREHNSPLHF. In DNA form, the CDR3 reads TGTGCCAACAGCTTAGAAAGGGAGCATAATTCACCCCTCCACTTT. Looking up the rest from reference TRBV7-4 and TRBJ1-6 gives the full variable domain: GAGVSQSPRYKVAKRGRDVALRCDSISGHVTLYWYRQTLGQGSEVLTYSQSDAQRDKSGRPSGRFSAERPERSVSTLKIQRTEQGDSAVYLCANSLEREHNSPLHFGNGTRLTVT.

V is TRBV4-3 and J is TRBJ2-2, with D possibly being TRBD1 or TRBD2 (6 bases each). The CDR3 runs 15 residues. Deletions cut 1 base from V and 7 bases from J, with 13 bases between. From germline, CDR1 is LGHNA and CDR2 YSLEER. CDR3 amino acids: CASSQGRGRDGELFF. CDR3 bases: TGCGCCAGCAGCCAAGGCCGGGGGCGTGACGGGGAGCTGTTTTTT.

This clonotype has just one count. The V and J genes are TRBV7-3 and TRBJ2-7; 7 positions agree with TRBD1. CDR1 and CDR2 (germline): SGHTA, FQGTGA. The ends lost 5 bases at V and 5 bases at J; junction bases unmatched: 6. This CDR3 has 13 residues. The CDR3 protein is CASSMTGNDEQYV. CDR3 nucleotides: TGTGCCAGCAGCATGACAGGGAATGACGAGCAGTACGTC.

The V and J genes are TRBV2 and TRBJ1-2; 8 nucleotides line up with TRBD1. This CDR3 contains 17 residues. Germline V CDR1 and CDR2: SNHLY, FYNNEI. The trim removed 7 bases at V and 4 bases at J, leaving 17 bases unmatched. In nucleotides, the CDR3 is TGTGCCAGCACAAGGTCCCCGGACAGGGATTTTGTCTATGGCTACACCTTC. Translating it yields CASTRSPDRDFVYGYTF.

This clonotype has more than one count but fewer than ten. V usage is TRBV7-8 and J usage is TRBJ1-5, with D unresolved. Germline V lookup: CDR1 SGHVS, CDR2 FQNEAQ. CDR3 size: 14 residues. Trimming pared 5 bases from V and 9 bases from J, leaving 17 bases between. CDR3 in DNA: TGTGCCAGCAGCCCCAACGCCCCGGGGAGGCCCCAGCATTTT. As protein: CASSPNAPGRPQHF.

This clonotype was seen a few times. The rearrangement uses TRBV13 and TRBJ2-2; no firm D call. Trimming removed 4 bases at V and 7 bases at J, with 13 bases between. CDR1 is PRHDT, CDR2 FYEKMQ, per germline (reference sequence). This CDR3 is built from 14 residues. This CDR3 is CASSYFFLGGELFF. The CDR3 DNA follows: TGTGCCAGCAGCTACTTCTTCCTCGGCGGGGAGCTGTTTTTT.

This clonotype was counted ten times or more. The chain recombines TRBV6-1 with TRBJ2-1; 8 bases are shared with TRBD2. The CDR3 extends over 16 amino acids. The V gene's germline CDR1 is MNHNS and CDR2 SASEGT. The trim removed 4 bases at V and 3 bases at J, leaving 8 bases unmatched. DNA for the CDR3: TGTGCCAGCAGTGGGTCCCGGACTAGCTTCTACAATGAGCAGTTCTTC. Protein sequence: CASSGSRTSFYNEQFF.

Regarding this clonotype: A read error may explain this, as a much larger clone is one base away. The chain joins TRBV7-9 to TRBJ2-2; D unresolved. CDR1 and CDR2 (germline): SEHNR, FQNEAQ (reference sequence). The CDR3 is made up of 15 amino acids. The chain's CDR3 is CVSRTPGQNTGELFF. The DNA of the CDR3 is TGTGTCAGCAGAACTCCGGGCCAGAACACCGGGGAGCTGTTTTTT. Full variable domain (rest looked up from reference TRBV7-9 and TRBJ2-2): DTGVSQNPRHKITKRGQNVTFRCDPISEHNRLYWYRQTLGQGPEFLTYFQNEAQLEKSRLLSDRFSAERPKGSFSTLEIQRTEQGDSAMYLCVSRTPGQNTGELFFGEGSRLTVL.

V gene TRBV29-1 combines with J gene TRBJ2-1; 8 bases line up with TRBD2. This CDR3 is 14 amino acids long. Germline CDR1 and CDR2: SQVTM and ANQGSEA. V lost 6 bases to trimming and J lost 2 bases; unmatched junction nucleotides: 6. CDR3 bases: TGCAGCGTGGAGGGCGGGGGGACCTACAATGAGCAGTTCTTC. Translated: CSVEGGGTYNEQFF.

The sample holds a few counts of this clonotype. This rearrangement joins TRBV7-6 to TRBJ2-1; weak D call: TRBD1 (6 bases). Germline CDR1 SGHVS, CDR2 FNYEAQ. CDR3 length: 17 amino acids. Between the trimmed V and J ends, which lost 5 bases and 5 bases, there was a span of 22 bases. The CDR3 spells CASSGPTGHSPHNEQFF. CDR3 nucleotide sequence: TGTGCCAGCAGCGGGCCGACAGGACACTCACCCCACAATGAGCAGTTCTTC. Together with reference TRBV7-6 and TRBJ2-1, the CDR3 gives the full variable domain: GAGVSQSPRYKVTKRGQDVALRCDPISGHVSLYWYRQALGQGPEFLTYFNYEAQQDKSGLPNDRFSAERPEGSISTLTIQRTEQRDSAMYRCASSGPTGHSPHNEQFFGPGTRLTVL.

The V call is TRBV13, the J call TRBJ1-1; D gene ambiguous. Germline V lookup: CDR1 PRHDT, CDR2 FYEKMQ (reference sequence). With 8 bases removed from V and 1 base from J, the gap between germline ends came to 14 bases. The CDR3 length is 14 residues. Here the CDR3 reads CASLPYEKNTEAFF. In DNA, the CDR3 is TGTGCCAGCCTGCCCTATGAGAAGAACACTGAAGCTTTCTTT.

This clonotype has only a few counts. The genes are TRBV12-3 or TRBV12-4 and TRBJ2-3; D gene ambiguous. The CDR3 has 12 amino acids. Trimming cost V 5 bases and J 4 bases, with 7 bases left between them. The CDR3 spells CASSPFSDTQYF. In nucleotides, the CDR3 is TGTGCCAGCAGTCCCTTTTCAGATACGCAGTATTTT.

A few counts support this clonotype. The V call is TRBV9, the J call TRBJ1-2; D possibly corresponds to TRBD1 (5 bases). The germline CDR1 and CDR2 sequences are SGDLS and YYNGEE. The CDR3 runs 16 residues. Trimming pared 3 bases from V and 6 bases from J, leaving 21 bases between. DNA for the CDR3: TGTGCCAGCAGCGGCGGGACCGCTCAACTGGGAGATGGCTACACCTTC. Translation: CASSGGTAQLGDGYTF.

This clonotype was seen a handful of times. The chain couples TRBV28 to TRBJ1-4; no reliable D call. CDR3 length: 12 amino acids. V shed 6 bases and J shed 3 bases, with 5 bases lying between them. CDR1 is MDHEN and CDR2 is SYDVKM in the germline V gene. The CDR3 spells CASRTANEKLFF. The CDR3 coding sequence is TGTGCCAGCAGAACCGCTAATGAAAAACTGTTTTTT.

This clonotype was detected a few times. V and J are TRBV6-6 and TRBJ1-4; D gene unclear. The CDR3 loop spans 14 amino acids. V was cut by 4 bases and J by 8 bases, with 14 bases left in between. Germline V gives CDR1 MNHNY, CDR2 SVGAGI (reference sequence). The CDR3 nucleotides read TGTGCCAGCAGTTCCGGACGAAAACGGGAAAAACTGTTTTTT. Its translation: CASSSGRKREKLFF.

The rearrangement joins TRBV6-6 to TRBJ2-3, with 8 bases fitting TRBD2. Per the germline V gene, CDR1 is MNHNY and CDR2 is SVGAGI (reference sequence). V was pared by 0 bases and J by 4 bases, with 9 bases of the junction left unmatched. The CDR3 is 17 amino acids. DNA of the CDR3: TGTGCCAGCAGTTACTCTTTGCGGGGGGCCGAGGCAGATACGCAGTATTTT. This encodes CASSYSLRGAEADTQYF.

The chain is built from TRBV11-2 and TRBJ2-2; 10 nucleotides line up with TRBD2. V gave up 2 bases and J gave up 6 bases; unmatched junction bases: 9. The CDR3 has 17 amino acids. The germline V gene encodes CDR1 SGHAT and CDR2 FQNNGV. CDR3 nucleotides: TGTGCCAGCAGCTTACTTCGGCGGAGCGGGGGGGCCGGGGAGCTGTTTTTT. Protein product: CASSLLRRSGGAGELFF. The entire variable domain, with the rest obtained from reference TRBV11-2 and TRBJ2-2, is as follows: EAGVAQSPRYKIIEKRQSVAFWCNPISGHATLYWYQQILGQGPKLLIQFQNNGVVDDSQLPKDRFSAERLKGVDSTLKIQPAKLEDSAVYLCASSLLRRSGGAGELFFGEGSRLTVL.